Below, one T cell receptor beta chain is given with its context. What it binds is not known. TCRdb called the RT-PCR reads again in MiXCR, with one record for every CDR3 protein. The repertoire holds around 750,000 distinct CDR3 sequences, with roughly 20% as singletons. The data are from a study of response to subunit inactivated influenza vaccine. Overall study results and limits: There was a suggestion from the authors that each seasonal influenza vaccination recruits few new T cells.

The clonotype was recovered from a man between 50 and 59 years old who received an inactivated influenza vaccine. The material sequenced was PBMCs from blood, taken 5 days after vaccination.

The CDR3 DNA reads TGTGCCAGCAGGGTGCTAGCGACAGGGGGCCGTAATGAGCAGTTCTTC. This translates into CASRVLATGGRNEQFF. The rearrangement joins TRBV6-1 to TRBJ2-1; 10 bases fit TRBD1. V lost 6 bases and J lost 7; bases outside the gene matches: 12. The CDR3 runs to 16 residues. From germline, CDR1 is MNHNS and CDR2 SASEGT.